The present T cell receptor beta chain was sequenced within a study of TIL therapy for anti-PD-1-resistant metastatic lung cancer. The time point is: pre-treatment sample, taken before nivolumab and TIL therapy. Findings of the study overall: Treatment-naive, never-smoker and oncogene-addicted patients were overrepresented in this highly selected cohort.

CDR3 size: 13 residues. V was clipped by 5 bases and J by 6 bases, with 14 bases between them. Germline lookup yields CDR1 MNHEY and CDR2 SMNVEV (reference sequence). As regards this clone: Its antigen is not identified.

The immunoSEQ assay was v3. Assay used: immunoSEQ multiplex PCR; TCRdb lists only in-frame clones, some missing. The sample contains roughly 60,000 clones, around 86% of which appear only once. The source material was blood, sampled at baseline. This TCR was recovered from a person aged 25-85 years with non-small cell lung cancer. The chain links TRBV27 to TRBJ2-7, with D perhaps TRBD1 or TRBD2 (6 bases each). CDR3 protein: CASSIFGGREQYF. CDR3 nucleotides: TGTGCCAGCAGTATTTTTGGGGGGCGCGAGCAGTACTTC.